The 21 T cell receptor beta chains below all came from one sample that was sequenced in a study of blood T cell repertoires in COVID-19. The protocol was immunoSEQ multiplex PCR, while the TCRdb copy is restricted to in-frame clones and leaves out a portion. The sample shows around 250,000 clones, about nine tenths of them seen only once. Material: peripheral blood. The receptors shown here come from a woman aged 30 to 39 with active or convalescent COVID-19.

This chain links TRBV19 with TRBJ1-2; D perhaps matches TRBD1 (6 bases). The germline gives CDR1 LNHDA, CDR2 SQIVND (reference sequence). V lost 9 bases, J lost 6 bases, and 17 bases lay in between. The CDR3 loop spans 13 amino acids. CDR3 DNA: TGTGCCAGCAATGACAGGAATGAGCATGGCTACACCTTC. It codes for CASNDRNEHGYTF.

This rearrangement joins TRBV7-2 to TRBJ2-7, with D tentatively TRBD1 (6 bases). The V gene lost 10 bases and the J gene lost 1 base, with 17 bases spanning the gap. Germline CDR1 and CDR2: SGHTA and FQGNSA. The CDR3 consists of 14 residues. The CDR3 loop reads CATRQDRGSYEQYF. CDR3 DNA sequence: TGTGCCACCCGCCAGGACAGAGGATCCTACGAGCAGTACTTC. The full variable domain, completed using reference TRBV7-2 and TRBJ2-7, is GAGVSQSPSNKVTEKGKDVELRCDPISGHTALYWYRQSLGQGLEFLIYFQGNSAPDKSGLPSDRFSAERTGGSVSTLTIQRTQQEDSAVYLCATRQDRGSYEQYFGPGTRLTVT.

V gene TRBV7-9 combines with J gene TRBJ2-1; 8 bases map to TRBD2. The CDR3 totals 14 residues. With V trimmed by 1 base and J by 10 bases, 6 bases remained unmatched. Germline-derived CDR1 and CDR2 are SEHNR and FQNEAQ (reference sequence). CDR3 residues: CASSLGSGGGEQFF. DNA of the CDR3: TGTGCCAGCAGCTTAGGGAGCGGCGGGGGGGAGCAGTTCTTC.

This clone has a single count. Other DNA sequences in this specimen translate into the identical CDR3. This chain links TRBV29-1 with TRBJ1-4; 8 bases match TRBD1. This CDR3 is built from 13 residues. Looked up from germline, CDR1 is SQVTM and CDR2 is ANQGSEA. Losses at the gene ends were 1 base for V and 8 bases for J; bases not matched to a gene: 3. The CDR3 nucleotides read TGCAGCGTTGAAGGACAGGGGCGGGAAAAACTGTTTTTT. It specifies CSVEGQGREKLFF.

The chain carries TRBV28 and TRBJ2-6; D gene uncertain. Trimming pared 6 bases from V and 2 bases from J, leaving 5 bases between. The CDR3 has 13 amino acids. Germline V gene lookup returns CDR1 MDHEN and CDR2 SYDVKM. Here the CDR3 DNA reads TGTGCCAGCAGCTTTCCTGGGGCCAACGTCCTGACTTTC. As protein: CASSFPGANVLTF.

This chain connects TRBV2 to TRBJ2-2, with 7 nucleotides matching TRBD1. The CDR3 runs to 14 residues. V lost 5 bases, J lost 2 bases, and 2 bases stayed unmatched. Germline assignment: CDR1 SNHLY and CDR2 FYNNEI. CDR3 nucleotides: TGTGCCAGCAGTAGGGACAGTAACACCGGGGAGCTGTTTTTT. It codes for CASSRDSNTGELFF. The full variable domain, its missing parts supplied by reference TRBV2 and TRBJ2-2, is EPEVTQTPSHQVTQMGQEVILRCVPISNHLYFYWYRQILGQKVEFLVSFYNNEISEKSEIFDDQFSVERPDGSNFTLKIRSTKLEDSAMYFCASSRDSNTGELFFGEGSRLTVL.

The chain employs TRBV6-2 or TRBV6-3 and TRBJ2-7; TRBD1 matches 9 bases. The CDR3 is 14 amino acids. The J segment lost 3 bases and the V segment lost 6 bases, leaving 6 bases of the junction unmatched. The V gene's germline CDR1 is MNHEY and CDR2 SVGEGT. CDR3 residues: CASSPPDRGYEQYF. The CDR3, as DNA: TGTGCCAGCAGCCCCCCGGACAGGGGCTACGAGCAGTACTTC.

The chain joins TRBV10-1 to TRBJ1-2; D gene unclear. This CDR3 comprises 13 residues. The germline V and J ends were trimmed by 7 bases and 8 bases, with 17 bases remaining between them. CDR1 is WNHNN, CDR2 SYGVQD, per germline (reference sequence). As DNA, the CDR3 is TGCGCCAGCACCGACGGCCTCCTCGGGGGCTACACCTTC. The encoded protein is CASTDGLLGGYTF.

Concerning this clone itself: The junction and the germline gene differ at one end; a read error may be behind it. This chain connects TRBV2 to TRBJ1-2, with 8 bases that match TRBD1. This CDR3 spans 15 amino acids. Germline V gives CDR1 SNHLY, CDR2 FYNNEI. CDR3 amino acids: CASREGQGSSYGYTF. DNA of the CDR3: TGTGCCAGCAGGGAAGGACAGGGCTCTAGCTATGGCTACACCTTC.

The chain uses TRBV6-5 and TRBJ1-2, with a weak D call TRBD1 (5 bases). Germline CDR1 and CDR2: MNHEY and SVGAGI. V was clipped by 7 bases and J by 6 bases, with 18 bases between them. CDR3 length: 14 residues. CDR3 protein: CASTPAGVIDGYTF. DNA of the CDR3: TGTGCCAGCACCCCGGCGGGGGTTATCGATGGCTACACCTTC.

This clone occurred once. The chain couples TRBV18 to TRBJ1-1, with TRBD1 matching 8 bases. The CDR3 is 14 residues long. The ends lost 1 base at V and 11 bases at J; junction bases unmatched: 9. In germline, CDR1 is KGHSH, CDR2 LQKENI. Here the CDR3 reads CASSPLGTRGPAFF. CDR3 DNA sequence: TGTGCCAGCTCACCACTGGGAACCAGGGGGCCCGCTTTCTTT.

The rearrangement joins TRBV6-5 to TRBJ2-7, with 10 bases matching TRBD2. Trimming took 5 bases from V and 6 from J; bases not matched to a gene: 7. The germline V gene encodes CDR1 MNHEY and CDR2 SVGAGI. The CDR3 is made up of 14 amino acids. The CDR3 nucleotides read TGTGCCAGCAGTCCGCTAGCGGGGGACATCGAGCAGTACTTC. This gives the protein CASSPLAGDIEQYF.

The genes are TRBV19 and TRBJ2-1; tentative D call: TRBD2 (6 bases). This CDR3 is built from 15 residues. Germline lookup yields CDR1 LNHDA and CDR2 SQIVND (reference sequence). V was clipped by 4 bases and J by 6 bases, with 16 bases between them. This chain's CDR3 is CASSTGLFGTNEQFF. For the CDR3, the DNA is TGTGCCAGTAGTACCGGACTATTTGGGACCAATGAGCAGTTCTTC.

The CDR3 loop reads CASSPLGGRGDSPLHF. For the CDR3, the DNA is TGTGCCAGCTCACCCCTCGGCGGCAGGGGTGATTCACCCCTCCACTTT. The V gene is TRBV18, the J gene TRBJ1-6, with D maybe TRBD1 (6 bases). Looked up from germline, CDR1 is KGHSH and CDR2 is LQKENI. The CDR3 consists of 16 residues. Trimming removed 3 bases at V and 8 bases at J, with 17 bases between.

The chain combines TRBV7-9 with TRBJ2-7; maybe TRBD1 (6 bases). Germline V gives CDR1 SEHNR, CDR2 FQNEAQ (reference sequence). V dropped 7 bases and J dropped 6 bases, with 16 bases sitting between them. The CDR3 is 13 amino acids. CDR3 nucleotides: TGTGCCAGCACCTCGACTTTACAGGGCGAGCAGTACTTC. Amino acid sequence: CASTSTLQGEQYF.

This rearrangement joins TRBV24-1 to TRBJ1-2; D gene ambiguous. Trimming took off 1 base at V and 4 bases at J, with 9 bases between the two ends. Per germline, CDR1 KGHDR and CDR2 SFDVKD. This CDR3 is built from 14 residues. CDR3 sequence (DNA): TGTGCCACCAGTGATTTTCGCCGGGTCTATGGCTACACCTTC. This gives the protein CATSDFRRVYGYTF.

This clone showed up just a few times. CDR3 sequence: CASSFTAGEKLFF. In DNA form, the CDR3 reads TGTGCCAGCAGTTTCACAGCGGGAGAAAAACTGTTTTTT. The chain couples TRBV12-3 or TRBV12-4 to TRBJ1-4; D ambiguous. This CDR3 has 13 amino acids. The V end lost 3 bases, the J end lost 8 bases, and 10 bases lay between the germline ends.

The chain recombines TRBV10-3 with TRBJ2-3; TRBD1 is a possible D gene (5 bases). The CDR3 is 14 amino acids. CDR1 and CDR2 (germline): ENHRY, SYGVKD. The V end was cut by 4 bases, the J end by 4 bases, with 12 bases between. In DNA, the CDR3 is TGTGCCATCAGTGCCCAGGGTGTGGCAGATACGCAGTATTTT. This encodes CAISAQGVADTQYF.

This rearrangement joins TRBV27 to TRBJ2-1; 7 bases agree with TRBD2. V lost 8 bases and J lost 12; bases outside the gene matches: 13. From germline, CDR1 is MNHEY and CDR2 SMNVEV (reference sequence). The CDR3 contains 13 residues. CDR3 nucleotide sequence: TGTGCCAGCGGAAACTTTCCAGGGAGGGTGCAGTTCTTC. The encoded protein is CASGNFPGRVQFF.

The chain combines TRBV27 with TRBJ1-6; TRBD1 is a possible D gene (5 bases). With 5 bases removed from V and 7 bases from J, the gap between germline ends came to 18 bases. The CDR3 has 16 amino acids. CDR1 is MNHEY and CDR2 is SMNVEV in the germline V gene (reference sequence). Written as DNA, the CDR3 is TGTGCCAGCAGTAGCTATACGGGGGTAGGGAATTCACCCCTCCACTTT. Translation gives CASSSYTGVGNSPLHF.

This clone has just one count. V and J are TRBV29-1 and TRBJ2-1, with 8 bases that match TRBD2. In germline, CDR1 is SQVTM, CDR2 ANQGSEA. Unmatched junction bases numbered 18, after V lost 2 bases and J lost 3 bases. The CDR3 contains 19 residues. The CDR3 bases are TGCAGCGTTGAATGGGCACAAGGGAGAGCGGGGGCCCACTACAATGAGCAGTTCTTC. It translates to CSVEWAQGRAGAHYNEQFF.